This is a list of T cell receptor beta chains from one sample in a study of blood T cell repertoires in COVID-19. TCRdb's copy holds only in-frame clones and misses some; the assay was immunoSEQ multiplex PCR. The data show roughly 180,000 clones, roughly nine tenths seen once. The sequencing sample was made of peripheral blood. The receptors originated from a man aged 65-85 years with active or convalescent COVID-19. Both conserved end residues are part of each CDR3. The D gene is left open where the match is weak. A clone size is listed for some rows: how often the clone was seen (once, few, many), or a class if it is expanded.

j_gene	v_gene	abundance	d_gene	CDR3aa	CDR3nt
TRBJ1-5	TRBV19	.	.	CASSMEMEQPQHF	TGTGCCAGTAGTATGGAGATGGAACAGCCCCAGCATTTT
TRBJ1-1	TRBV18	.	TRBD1	CASSPRTGMNTEAFF	TGTGCCAGCTCACCACGGACAGGGATGAACACTGAAGCTTTCTTT
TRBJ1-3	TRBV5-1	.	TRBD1	CASSLQTGLGNTIYF	TGCGCCAGCAGCCTACAGACAGGGCTCGGAAACACCATATATTTT
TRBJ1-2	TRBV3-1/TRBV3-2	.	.	CASSRTGTNYGYTF	TGTGCCAGCAGCCGAACAGGGACCAACTATGGCTACACCTTC
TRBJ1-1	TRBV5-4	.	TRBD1	CASSRTGSEAFF	TGTGCCAGCAGTCGGACAGGTTCGGAAGCTTTCTTT
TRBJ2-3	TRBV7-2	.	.	CASSLAVVNTQYF	TGTGCCAGCAGCTTAGCTGTCGTAAATACGCAGTATTTT
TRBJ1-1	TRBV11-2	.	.	CASSRPGGGNTEAFF	TGTGCCAGCAGCCGACCCGGGGGGGGGAACACTGAAGCTTTCTTT
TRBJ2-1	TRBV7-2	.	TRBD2	CASSLAPSGGLYEVNEQFF	TGTGCCAGCAGCTTAGCCCCTAGCGGGGGGCTCTACGAAGTGAATGAGCAGTTCTTC
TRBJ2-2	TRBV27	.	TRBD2	CASSSLAGGGNTGELFF	TGTGCCAGCAGCTCCCTAGCGGGAGGAGGGAACACCGGGGAGCTGTTTTTT
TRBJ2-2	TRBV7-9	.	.	CASSLLDMRQNTGELFF	TGTGCCAGCAGCCTCTTAGATATGCGACAGAACACCGGGGAGCTGTTTTTT
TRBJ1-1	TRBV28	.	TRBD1	CASSSTGNLLEAFF	TGTGCCAGCAGCTCGACAGGGAATCTTCTTGAAGCTTTCTTT
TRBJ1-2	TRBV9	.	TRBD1	CASSWDRGEGYGYTF	TGTGCCAGCAGCTGGGACAGGGGTGAGGGCTATGGCTACACCTTC
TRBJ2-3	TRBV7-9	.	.	CASSPLERTIPDTQYF	TGTGCCAGCAGCCCCCTAGAGCGGACCATTCCAGATACGCAGTATTTT
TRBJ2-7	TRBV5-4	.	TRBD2	CASSLGGEIYEQYF	TGTGCCAGCAGCCTCGGGGGGGAGATCTACGAGCAGTACTTC
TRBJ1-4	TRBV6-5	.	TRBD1	CASRYRGVEEKLFF	TGTGCCAGCAGGTACAGGGGCGTGGAGGAAAAACTGTTTTTT
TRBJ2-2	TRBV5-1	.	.	CASSDLGTGELFF	TGCGCCAGCAGCGATCTAGGCACCGGGGAGCTGTTTTTT
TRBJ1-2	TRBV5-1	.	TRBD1	CASSLAKTGGDTGYTF	TGCGCCAGCAGCTTGGCCAAGACAGGGGGTGATACAGGCTACACCTTC
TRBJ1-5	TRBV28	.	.	CASSPPRIQPQHF	TGTGCCAGCAGCCCTCCCCGTATTCAGCCCCAGCATTTT
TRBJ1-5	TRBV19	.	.	CASRIGQGGQPQHF	TGTGCCAGTAGGATAGGACAAGGTGGGCAGCCCCAGCATTTT
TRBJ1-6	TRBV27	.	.	CASSFGSPRNSPLHF	TGTGCCAGCAGTTTCGGGTCTCCCCGCAATTCACCCCTCCACTTT
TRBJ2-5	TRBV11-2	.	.	CASSLVMGGLQETQYF	TGTGCCAGCAGCTTAGTCATGGGGGGTCTACAAGAGACCCAGTACTTC
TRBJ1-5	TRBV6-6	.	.	CASSTPIDGRGKPQHF	TGTGCCAGCAGTACCCCGATCGACGGGAGGGGGAAGCCCCAGCATTTT
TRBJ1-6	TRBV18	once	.	CASSQQGVNSPLHF	TGTGCCAGCTCCCAACAGGGAGTTAATTCACCCCTCCACTTT
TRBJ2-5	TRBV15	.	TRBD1	CATSSGTGDRETQYF	TGTGCCACCAGCAGTGGCACAGGGGACCGGGAGACCCAGTACTTC
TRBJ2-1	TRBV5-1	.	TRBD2	CASSPLAGGPPVDNEQFF	TGCGCCAGCAGCCCACTAGCGGGGGGGCCCCCTGTTGACAATGAGCAGTTCTTC
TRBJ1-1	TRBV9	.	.	CASSVEAAMGTEAFF	TGTGCCAGCAGCGTAGAAGCGGCTATGGGCACTGAAGCTTTCTTT
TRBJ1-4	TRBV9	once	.	CASSAVGATNEKLFF	TGTGCCAGCAGCGCGGTAGGGGCAACTAATGAAAAACTGTTTTTT
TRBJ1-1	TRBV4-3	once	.	CASSQEWGGTEAFF	TGCGCCAGCAGCCAAGAGTGGGGAGGCACTGAAGCTTTCTTT
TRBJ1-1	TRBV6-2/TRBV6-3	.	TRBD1	CASSPGDRDYTEAFF	TGTGCCAGCAGCCCCGGGGACAGGGACTACACTGAAGCTTTCTTT
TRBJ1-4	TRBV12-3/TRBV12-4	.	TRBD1	CASSRTGAEKLFF	TGTGCCAGCAGTAGGACAGGGGCTGAAAAACTGTTTTTT
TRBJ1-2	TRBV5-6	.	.	CASRHRGGTRTDGYTF	TGTGCCAGCAGACACCGTGGCGGGACCCGGACGGATGGCTACACCTTC
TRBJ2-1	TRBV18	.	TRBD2	CASSLVAGAGNNEQFF	TGTGCCAGCTCACTTGTAGCGGGAGCAGGTAATAATGAGCAGTTCTTC
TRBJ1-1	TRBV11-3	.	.	CASSAQGEAEAFF	TGTGCCAGCAGCGCGCAGGGTGAAGCTGAAGCTTTCTTT
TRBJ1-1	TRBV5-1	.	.	CASSLFGREGTEAFF	TGCGCCAGCAGCTTGTTTGGCAGGGAGGGGACTGAAGCTTTCTTT
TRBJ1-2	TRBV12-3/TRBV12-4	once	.	CASSLRTAYGYTF	TGTGCCAGCAGTTTACGTACAGCCTATGGCTACACCTTC
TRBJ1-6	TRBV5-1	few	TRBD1	CASSPMDRESPLHF	TGCGCCAGCAGCCCGATGGACAGGGAATCACCCCTCCACTTT
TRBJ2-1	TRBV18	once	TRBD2	CASSPLPPTSGVLNEQFF	TGTGCCAGCTCACCACTCCCCCCGACTAGCGGGGTACTAAATGAGCAGTTCTTC
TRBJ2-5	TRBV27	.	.	CASSSTGGGETQYF	TGTGCCAGCAGTTCCACAGGGGGGGGAGAGACCCAGTACTTC
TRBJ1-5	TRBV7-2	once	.	CASSLRKGLGQPQHF	TGTGCCAGCAGCCTCAGAAAGGGGTTGGGGCAGCCCCAGCATTTT
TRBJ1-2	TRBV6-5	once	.	CASSYLDGRVNYGYTF	TGTGCCAGCAGTTACCTCGACGGCCGGGTTAACTATGGCTACACCTTC
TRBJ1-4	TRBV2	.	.	CASSLDSYEKLFF	TGTGCCAGCAGTTTGGACAGCTATGAAAAACTGTTTTTT
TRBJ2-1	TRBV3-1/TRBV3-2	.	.	CASSQGAGLYNEQFF	TGTGCCAGCAGCCAAGGAGCTGGACTTTACAATGAGCAGTTCTTC
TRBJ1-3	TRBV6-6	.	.	CASSKGQGTSGNTIYF	TGTGCCAGCAGCAAGGGCCAGGGGACCTCTGGAAACACCATATATTTT
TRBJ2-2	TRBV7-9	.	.	CASSISVHTGELFF	TGTGCCAGCAGCATAAGCGTTCACACCGGGGAGCTGTTTTTT
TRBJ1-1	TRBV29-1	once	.	CSAGTGSFRTEAFF	TGCAGCGCTGGGACTGGGTCTTTCCGCACTGAAGCTTTCTTT
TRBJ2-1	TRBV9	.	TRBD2	CASSGGLAPSSYNEQFF	TGTGCCAGCAGCGGCGGACTAGCGCCTAGCTCCTACAATGAGCAGTTCTTC
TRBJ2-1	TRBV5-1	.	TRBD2	CASYPRLAGDYNEQFF	TGCGCCAGCTACCCACGACTAGCGGGGGACTACAATGAGCAGTTCTTC
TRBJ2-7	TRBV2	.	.	CASGGYEQYF	TGTGCCAGCGGGGGGTACGAGCAGTACTTC
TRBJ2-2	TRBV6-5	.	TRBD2	CASRLSGTNTGELFF	TGTGCCAGCAGGTTAAGCGGGACGAACACCGGGGAGCTGTTTTTT
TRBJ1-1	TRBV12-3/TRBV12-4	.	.	CASSIREDTEAFF	TGTGCCAGCAGTATACGAGAGGACACTGAAGCTTTCTTT
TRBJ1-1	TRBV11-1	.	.	CASSSPRGVGTEAFF	TGTGCCAGCAGCTCTCCCCGGGGGGTAGGAACTGAAGCTTTCTTT
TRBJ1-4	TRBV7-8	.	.	CASSLGAGVEKLFF	TGTGCCAGCAGCTTAGGGGCAGGGGTTGAAAAACTGTTTTTT
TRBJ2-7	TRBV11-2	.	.	CASSFRRNEQYF	TGTGCCAGCAGCTTTCGCAGAAACGAGCAGTACTTC
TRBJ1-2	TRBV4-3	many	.	CASSQLKRLGYGYTF	TGCGCCAGCAGCCAACTTAAGAGGCTTGGCTATGGCTACACCTTC
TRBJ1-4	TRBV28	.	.	CASSAGGTTNEKLFF	TGTGCCAGCAGTGCCGGGGGAACAACTAATGAAAAACTGTTTTTT